This T cell receptor (beta chain) was captured in a study of OX40 agonist ivuxolimab in advanced cancers. Study-level background: A male proportion of more than 75% was recorded, with mean age approximately 64 years and range roughly 23 to 85. Antecedent anti-PD-1, anti-PD-L1 or anti-CTLA-4 therapy was permissible, with 40% having received some. General study points: Expanded clones belonging to CD8+ T cells outnumbered, on average, those of CD4+.

Germline-derived CDR1 and CDR2 are LNHDA and SQIVND (reference sequence). This CDR3 is 13 amino acids long. The V end was cut by 5 bases, the J end by 2 bases, with 10 bases between. About this clone itself: Its specificity is not known.

Measured with immunoSEQ multiplex PCR; TCRdb has only the in-frame clones, and not every one. Here the sample spans tens of thousands of clones, about 89% being singletons. The sample was CD4+ or CD8+ T cells sorted from blood, taken in a trial of the OX40 agonist ivuxolimab. The chain has TRBV19 and TRBJ2-7, with D perhaps being TRBD1 or TRBD2 (5 bases each). This clonotype was obtained from an adult with an advanced solid tumor such as melanoma, head and neck, liver or kidney cancer. In nucleotides, the CDR3 is TGTGCCAGTAGTCGGGACGGAACCTACGAGCAGTACTTC. This encodes CASSRDGTYEQYF.